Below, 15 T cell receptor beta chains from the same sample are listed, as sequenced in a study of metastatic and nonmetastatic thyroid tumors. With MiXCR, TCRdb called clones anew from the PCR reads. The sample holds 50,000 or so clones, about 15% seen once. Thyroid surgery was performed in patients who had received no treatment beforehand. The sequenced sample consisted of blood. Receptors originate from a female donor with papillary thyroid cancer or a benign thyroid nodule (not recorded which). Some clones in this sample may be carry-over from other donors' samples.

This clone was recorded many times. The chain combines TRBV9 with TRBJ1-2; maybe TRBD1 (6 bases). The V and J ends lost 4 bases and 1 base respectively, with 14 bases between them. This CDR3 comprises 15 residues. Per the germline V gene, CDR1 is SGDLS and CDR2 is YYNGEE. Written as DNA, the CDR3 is TGTGCCAGCAGCCCGGGAAGAGGGGGTAACTATGGCTACACCTTC. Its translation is CASSPGRGGNYGYTF. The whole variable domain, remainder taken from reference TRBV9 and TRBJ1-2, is DSGVTQTPKHLITATGQRVTLRCSPRSGDLSVYWYQQSLDQGLQFLIQYYNGEERAKGNILERFSAQQFPDLHSELNLSSLELGDSALYFCASSPGRGGNYGYTFGSGTRLTVV.

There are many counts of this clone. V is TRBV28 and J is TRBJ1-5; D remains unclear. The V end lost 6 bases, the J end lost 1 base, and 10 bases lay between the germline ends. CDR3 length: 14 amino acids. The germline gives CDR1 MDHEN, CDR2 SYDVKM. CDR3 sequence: CASRSGMSNQPQHF. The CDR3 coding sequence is TGTGCCAGCAGATCAGGAATGAGCAATCAGCCCCAGCATTTT.

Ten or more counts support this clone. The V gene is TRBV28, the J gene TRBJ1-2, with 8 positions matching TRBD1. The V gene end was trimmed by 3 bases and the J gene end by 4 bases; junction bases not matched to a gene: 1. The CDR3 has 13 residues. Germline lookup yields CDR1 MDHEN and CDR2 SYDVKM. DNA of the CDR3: TGTGCCAGCAGTTTGCAGGGGGCCTATGGCTACACCTTC. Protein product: CASSLQGAYGYTF.

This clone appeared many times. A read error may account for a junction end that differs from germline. In DNA form, the CDR3 reads TGCAGCGTGGAAGTAGCGGGAGTCTACGAGCAGTACTTC. It translates to CSVEVAGVYEQYF. The chain combines TRBV29-1 with TRBJ2-7; 9 bases line up with TRBD2. CDR1 and CDR2 (germline): SQVTM, ANQGSEA. This CDR3 is built from 13 residues.

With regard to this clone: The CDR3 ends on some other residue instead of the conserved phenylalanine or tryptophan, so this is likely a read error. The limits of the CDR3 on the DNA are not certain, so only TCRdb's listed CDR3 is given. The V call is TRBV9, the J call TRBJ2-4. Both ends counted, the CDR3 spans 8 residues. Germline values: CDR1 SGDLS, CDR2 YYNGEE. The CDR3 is CASSVATG.

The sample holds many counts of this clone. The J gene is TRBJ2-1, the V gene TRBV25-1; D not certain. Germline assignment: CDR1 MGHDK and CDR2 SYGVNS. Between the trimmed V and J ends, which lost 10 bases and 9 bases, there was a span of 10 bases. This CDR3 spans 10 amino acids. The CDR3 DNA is TGTGCCACCGGAGACGTTGAGCAGTTCTTC. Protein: CATGDVEQFF.

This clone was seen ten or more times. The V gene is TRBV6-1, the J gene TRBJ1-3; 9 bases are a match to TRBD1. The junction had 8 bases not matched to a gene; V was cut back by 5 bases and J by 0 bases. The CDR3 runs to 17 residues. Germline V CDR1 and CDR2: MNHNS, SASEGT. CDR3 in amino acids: CASSPGTGPPSGNTIYF. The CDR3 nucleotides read TGTGCCAGCAGTCCCGGGACAGGGCCCCCCTCTGGAAACACCATATATTTT.

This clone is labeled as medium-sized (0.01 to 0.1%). The CDR3 DNA sequence: TGTGCCAGCAGTGAGCCTCCGGGACAGCCGTATAATTCACCCCTCCACTTT. The encoded protein is CASSEPPGQPYNSPLHF. The chain carries TRBV6-1 and TRBJ1-6, with TRBD1 matching 7 bases. Germline CDR1 and CDR2: MNHNS and SASEGT. With 3 bases clipped from V and 4 bases from J, the junction kept 9 bases outside the gene matches. This CDR3 region has 17 residues.

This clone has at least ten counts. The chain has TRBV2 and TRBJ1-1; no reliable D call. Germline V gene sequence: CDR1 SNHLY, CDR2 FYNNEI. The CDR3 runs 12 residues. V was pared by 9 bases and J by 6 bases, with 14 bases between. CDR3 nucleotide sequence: TGTGCCAGTAGCTCGGTTGCGGCTGAAGCTTTCTTT. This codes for CASSSVAAEAFF.

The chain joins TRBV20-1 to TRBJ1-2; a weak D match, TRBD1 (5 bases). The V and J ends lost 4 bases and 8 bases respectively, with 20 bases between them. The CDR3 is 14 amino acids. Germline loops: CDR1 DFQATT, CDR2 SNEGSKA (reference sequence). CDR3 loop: CSATKDSTPGGYTF. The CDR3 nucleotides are TGCAGTGCTACCAAAGACAGTACCCCGGGGGGCTACACCTTC.

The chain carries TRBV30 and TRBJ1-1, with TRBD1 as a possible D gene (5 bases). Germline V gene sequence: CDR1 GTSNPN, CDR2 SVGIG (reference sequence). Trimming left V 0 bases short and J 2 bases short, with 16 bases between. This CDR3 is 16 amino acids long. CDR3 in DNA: TGTGCCTGGAGTGTATGGTGGGCGGGGCTTAACACTGAAGCTTTCTTT. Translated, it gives CAWSVWWAGLNTEAFF.

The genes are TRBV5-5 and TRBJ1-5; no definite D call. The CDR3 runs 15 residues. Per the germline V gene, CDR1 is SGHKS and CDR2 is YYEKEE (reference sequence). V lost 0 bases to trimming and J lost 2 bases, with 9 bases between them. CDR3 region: CASSLDVGGNQPQHF. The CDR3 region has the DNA TGTGCCAGCAGCTTGGATGTCGGGGGCAATCAGCCCCAGCATTTT.

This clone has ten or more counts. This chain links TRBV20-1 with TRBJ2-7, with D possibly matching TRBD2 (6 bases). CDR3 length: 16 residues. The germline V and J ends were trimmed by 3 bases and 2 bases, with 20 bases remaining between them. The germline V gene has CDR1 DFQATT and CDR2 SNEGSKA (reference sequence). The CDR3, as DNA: TGCAGTGCTAGGGCCCTGGTCGGGAGAGGACCCTACGAGCAGTACTTC. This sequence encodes CSARALVGRGPYEQYF.

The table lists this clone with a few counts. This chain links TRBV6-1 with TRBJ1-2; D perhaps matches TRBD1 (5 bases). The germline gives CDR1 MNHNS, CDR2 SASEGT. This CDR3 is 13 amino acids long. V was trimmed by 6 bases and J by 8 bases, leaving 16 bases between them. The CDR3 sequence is CASRRNTGGGYTF. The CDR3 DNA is TGTGCCAGCAGGAGAAATACAGGAGGGGGCTACACCTTC.

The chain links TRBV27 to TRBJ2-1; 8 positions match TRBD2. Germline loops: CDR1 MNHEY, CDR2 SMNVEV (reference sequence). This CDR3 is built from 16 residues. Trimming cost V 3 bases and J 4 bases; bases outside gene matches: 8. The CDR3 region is CASSFPSGRDYNEQFF. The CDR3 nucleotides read TGTGCCAGCAGTTTCCCGAGCGGGAGAGATTACAATGAGCAGTTCTTC.